Below are 3 T cell receptor beta chains sequenced from a single sample in a study of blood T cell repertoires in COVID-19 (dated by TCRdb to the early 2020s). The library relied on the immunoSEQ multiplex PCR assay. TCRdb limited this immuneACCESS table to in-frame rearrangements with V and J called. A share of clones is missing; checked studies link under half to unresolved V genes, and the rest is unexplained. This sample holds approximately 330,000 clones; about 87% were observed only once. The biggest ten clones account for 9.5% to 10% of the sample. The sample was peripheral blood. These receptors originate from a man aged 25-45 years with COVID-19, enrolled during active disease.

The CDR3 loop is CSAPTGEGYTF. In nucleotides, the CDR3 is TGCAGTGCTCCTACAGGGGAGGGCTACACCTTC. This chain connects TRBV20-1 to TRBJ1-2, with 7 bases lining up with TRBD1. The germline V gene encodes CDR1 DFQATT and CDR2 SNEGSKA (reference sequence). This CDR3 is 11 amino acids long. V was clipped by 5 bases and J by 8 bases; unmatched bases: 5.

This clone has at least ten counts. This chain uses TRBV28 with TRBJ2-7; no clear D gene. The germline CDR1 and CDR2 sequences are MDHEN and SYDVKM. This CDR3 has 13 residues. The germline V and J ends were trimmed by 3 bases and 3 bases, with 9 bases remaining between them. CDR3 bases: TGTGCCAGCAGTTTGATCGACAACTACGAGCAGTACTTC. The encoded protein is CASSLIDNYEQYF.

The chain joins TRBV6-5 to TRBJ1-2; no clear D. Trimming took off 8 bases at V and 6 bases at J, with 13 bases between the two ends. The CDR3 consists of 12 residues. The germline V gene has CDR1 MNHEY and CDR2 SVGAGI. CDR3 nucleotide sequence: TGTGCCAGCCCGGCTCTAGCGGATGGCTACACCTTC. Protein sequence: CASPALADGYTF.